This T cell receptor (beta chain) is drawn from a study of OX40 agonist ivuxolimab in advanced cancers. Study-level information: Ivuxolimab is an agonistic anti-OX40 (CD134) antibody, and patients were treated with it. Partial responses occurred in Three dose-escalation patients, one with hepatocellular carcinoma and two with cutaneous melanoma.

The germline V gene has CDR1 SGHAT and CDR2 FQNNGV. This CDR3 contains 15 residues. Trimming took 1 base from V and 2 from J, leaving 10 bases between them. Patients were ineligible given autoimmune disease history or systemic immunosuppression. Here immunoSEQ multiplex PCR was the method, and the copy in TCRdb shows in-frame clones only, minus some. The table shows 35,000 to 50,000 clones, with roughly 88% occurring only once. The clonotype comes from an adult with an advanced solid tumor such as melanoma, head and neck, liver or kidney cancer. The chain has TRBV11-2 and TRBJ2-3; unclear D gene. Sample: CD4+ or CD8+ T cells sorted from blood, taken in a trial of the OX40 agonist ivuxolimab. The chain's CDR3 is CASSLALRFTDTQYF. CDR3 DNA: TGTGCCAGCAGCTTAGCTTTAAGGTTCACAGATACGCAGTATTTT.